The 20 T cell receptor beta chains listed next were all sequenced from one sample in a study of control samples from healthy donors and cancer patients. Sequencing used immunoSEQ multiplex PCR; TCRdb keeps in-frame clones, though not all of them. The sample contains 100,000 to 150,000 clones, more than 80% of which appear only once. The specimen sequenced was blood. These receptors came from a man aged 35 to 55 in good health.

The CDR3 loop reads CASSLLISPEAFF. Here the CDR3 DNA reads TGTGCCAGCAGCTTATTGATAAGCCCCGAAGCTTTCTTT. This chain uses TRBV7-9 with TRBJ1-1; D is unclear. Germline CDR1 SEHNR, CDR2 FQNEAQ (reference sequence). The CDR3 covers 13 residues. V lost 2 bases and J lost 8, with 12 bases in between.

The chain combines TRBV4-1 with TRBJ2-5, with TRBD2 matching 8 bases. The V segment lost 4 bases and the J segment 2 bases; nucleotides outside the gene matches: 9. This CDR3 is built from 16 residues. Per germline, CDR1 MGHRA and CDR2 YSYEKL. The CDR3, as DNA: TGCGCCAGCAGCCCTTTCGGGCGGGGGGAACAAGAGACCCAGTACTTC. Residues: CASSPFGRGEQETQYF.

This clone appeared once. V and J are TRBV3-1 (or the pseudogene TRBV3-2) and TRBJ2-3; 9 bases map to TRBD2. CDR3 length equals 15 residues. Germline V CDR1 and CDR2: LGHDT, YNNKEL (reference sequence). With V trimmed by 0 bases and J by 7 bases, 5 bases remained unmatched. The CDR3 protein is CASSQDRLAGHTQYF. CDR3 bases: TGTGCCAGCAGCCAAGATAGGCTAGCGGGGCATACGCAGTATTTT.

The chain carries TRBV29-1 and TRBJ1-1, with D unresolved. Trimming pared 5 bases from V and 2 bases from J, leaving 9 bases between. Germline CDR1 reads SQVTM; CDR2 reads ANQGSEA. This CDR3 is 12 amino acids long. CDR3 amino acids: CSVRQANTEAFF. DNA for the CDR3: TGCAGCGTTCGGCAGGCCAACACTGAAGCTTTCTTT.

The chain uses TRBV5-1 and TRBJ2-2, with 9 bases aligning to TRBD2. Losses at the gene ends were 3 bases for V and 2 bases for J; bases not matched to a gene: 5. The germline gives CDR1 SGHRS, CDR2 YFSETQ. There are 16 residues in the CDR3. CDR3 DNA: TGCGCCAGCAGCTCCGGGACTAGCAGAAACACCGGGGAGCTGTTTTTT. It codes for CASSSGTSRNTGELFF.

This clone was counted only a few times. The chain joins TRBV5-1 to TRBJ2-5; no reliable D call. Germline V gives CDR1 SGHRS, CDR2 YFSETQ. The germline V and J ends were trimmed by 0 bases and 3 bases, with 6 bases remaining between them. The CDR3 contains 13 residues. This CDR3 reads CASSLVGKETQYF. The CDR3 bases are TGCGCCAGCAGCTTGGTTGGCAAAGAGACCCAGTACTTC.

CDR3: CAWSGERSGIAILHEQYF. CDR3 DNA: TGTGCCTGGAGTGGGGAACGGTCGGGGATTGCGATTCTTCACGAGCAGTACTTC. V is TRBV30 and J is TRBJ2-7, with D perhaps matching TRBD2 (5 bases). The CDR3 runs to 18 residues. Trimming removed 1 base from V and 5 bases from J, with 27 bases in between. In germline, CDR1 is GTSNPN, CDR2 SVGIG (reference sequence).

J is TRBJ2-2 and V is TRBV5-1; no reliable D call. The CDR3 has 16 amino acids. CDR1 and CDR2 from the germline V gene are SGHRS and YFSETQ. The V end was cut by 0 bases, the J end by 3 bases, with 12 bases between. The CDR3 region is CASSLASPADTGELFF. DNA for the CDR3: TGCGCCAGCAGCTTGGCGTCACCTGCGGACACCGGGGAGCTGTTTTTT.

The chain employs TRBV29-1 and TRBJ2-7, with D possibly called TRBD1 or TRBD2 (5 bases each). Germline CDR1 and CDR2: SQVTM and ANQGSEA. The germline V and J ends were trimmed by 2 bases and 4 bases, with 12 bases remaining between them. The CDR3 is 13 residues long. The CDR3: CSVETGARYEQYF. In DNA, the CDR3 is TGCAGCGTTGAAACCGGGGCAAGATACGAGCAGTACTTC.

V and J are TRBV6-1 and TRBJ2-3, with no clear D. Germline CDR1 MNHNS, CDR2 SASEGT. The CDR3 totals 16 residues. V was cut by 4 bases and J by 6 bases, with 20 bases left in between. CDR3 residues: CASSVTSPLPSDTQYF. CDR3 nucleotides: TGTGCCAGCAGTGTCACATCGCCCCTGCCGTCGGATACGCAGTATTTT.

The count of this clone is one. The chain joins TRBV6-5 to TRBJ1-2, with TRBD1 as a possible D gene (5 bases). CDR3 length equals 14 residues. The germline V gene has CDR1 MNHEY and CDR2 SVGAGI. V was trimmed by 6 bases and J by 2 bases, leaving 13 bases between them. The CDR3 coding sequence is TGTGCCAGCAGAAGCCCGGACAAGAACTATGGCTACACCTTC. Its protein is CASRSPDKNYGYTF.

The CDR3, as DNA: TGTGCCAGCTCACCTGCAGACCTCTCACCCCTCCACTTT. Its protein product is CASSPADLSPLHF. The gene calls are TRBV18 and TRBJ1-6; D not certain. The CDR3 totals 13 residues. With 3 bases removed from V and 10 bases from J, the gap between germline ends came to 10 bases. The germline V gene has CDR1 KGHSH and CDR2 LQKENI.

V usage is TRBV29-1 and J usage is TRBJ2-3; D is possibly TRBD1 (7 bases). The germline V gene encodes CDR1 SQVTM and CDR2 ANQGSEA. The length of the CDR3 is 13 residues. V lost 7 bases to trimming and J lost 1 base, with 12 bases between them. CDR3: CSGRDRGTDTQYF. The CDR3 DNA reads TGCAGCGGGAGGGACAGAGGCACAGATACGCAGTATTTT.

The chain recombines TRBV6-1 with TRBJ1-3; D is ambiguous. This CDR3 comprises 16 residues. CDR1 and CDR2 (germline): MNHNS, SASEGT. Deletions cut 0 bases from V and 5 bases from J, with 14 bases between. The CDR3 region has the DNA TGTGCCAGCAGTGAAGCGGCGTCGGGGAACAGAAACACCATATATTTT. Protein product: CASSEAASGNRNTIYF.

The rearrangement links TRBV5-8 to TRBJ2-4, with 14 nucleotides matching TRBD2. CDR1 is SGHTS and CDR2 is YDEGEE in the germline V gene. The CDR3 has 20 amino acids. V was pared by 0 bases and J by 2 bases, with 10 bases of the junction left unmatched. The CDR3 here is CASSLATGLAGGVSKNIQYF. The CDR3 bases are TGTGCCAGCAGCTTGGCTACTGGACTAGCGGGGGGCGTATCCAAAAACATTCAGTACTTC.

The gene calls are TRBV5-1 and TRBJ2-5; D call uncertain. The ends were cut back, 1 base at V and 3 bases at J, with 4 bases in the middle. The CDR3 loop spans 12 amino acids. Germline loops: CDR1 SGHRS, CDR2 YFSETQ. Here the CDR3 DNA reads TGCGCCAGCAGCTTGCCAGAAGAGACCCAGTACTTC. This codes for CASSLPEETQYF.

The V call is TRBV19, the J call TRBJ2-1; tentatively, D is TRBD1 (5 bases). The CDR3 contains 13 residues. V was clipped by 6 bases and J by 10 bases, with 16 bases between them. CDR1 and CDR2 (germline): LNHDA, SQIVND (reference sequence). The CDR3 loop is CASSLAGQREQFF. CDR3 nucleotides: TGTGCCAGTAGCCTGGCAGGGCAGAGGGAGCAGTTCTTC.

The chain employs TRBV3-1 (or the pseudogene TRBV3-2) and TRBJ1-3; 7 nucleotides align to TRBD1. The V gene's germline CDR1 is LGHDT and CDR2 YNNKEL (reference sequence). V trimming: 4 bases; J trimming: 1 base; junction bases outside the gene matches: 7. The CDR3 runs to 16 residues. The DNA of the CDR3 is TGTGCCAGCAGCCTCCGACAGGGTCCATCTGGAAACACCATATATTTT. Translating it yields CASSLRQGPSGNTIYF.

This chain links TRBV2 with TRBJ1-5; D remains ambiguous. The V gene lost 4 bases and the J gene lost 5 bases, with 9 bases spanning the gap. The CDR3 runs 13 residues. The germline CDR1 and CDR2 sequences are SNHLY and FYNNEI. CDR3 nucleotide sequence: TGTGCCAGCAGTGCCGGCGCGGATCAGCCCCAGCATTTT. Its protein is CASSAGADQPQHF. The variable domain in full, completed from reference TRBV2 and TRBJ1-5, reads EPEVTQTPSHQVTQMGQEVILRCVPISNHLYFYWYRQILGQKVEFLVSFYNNEISEKSEIFDDQFSVERPDGSNFTLKIRSTKLEDSAMYFCASSAGADQPQHFGDGTRLSIL.

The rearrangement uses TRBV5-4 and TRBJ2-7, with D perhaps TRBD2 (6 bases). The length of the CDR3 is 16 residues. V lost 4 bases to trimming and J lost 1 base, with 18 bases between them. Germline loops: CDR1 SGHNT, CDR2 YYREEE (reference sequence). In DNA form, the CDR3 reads TGTGCCAGCAGCAATCCCTTGCGGGGCGGATCCTACGAGCAGTACTTC. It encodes CASSNPLRGGSYEQYF.